Below, 16 T cell receptor beta chains from the same sample are listed, as sequenced in a study of blood T cell repertoires in COVID-19. Some clones are missing from TCRdb's copy, which holds only in-frame ones; the method was immunoSEQ multiplex PCR. The data show 210,000 or so clones, 84% seen once. Sequenced input: peripheral blood. These TCRs come from a woman aged 70-85 years with active or convalescent COVID-19.

CDR3 bases: TGTGCCAGCAGGGGGGCTAGCGGGCTCTACGAGCAGTACTTC. Translated, it gives CASRGASGLYEQYF. The chain carries TRBV28 and TRBJ2-7, with 8 bases that match TRBD2. Losses at the gene ends were 6 bases for V and 3 bases for J; bases not matched to a gene: 7. Germline CDR1 is MDHEN and CDR2 is SYDVKM. This CDR3 is built from 14 residues.

The chain recombines TRBV19 with TRBJ2-7, with TRBD2 identical over 13 bases. Trimming took 4 bases from V and 0 from J; bases not matched to a gene: 9. This CDR3 contains 18 residues. CDR1 LNHDA and CDR2 SQIVND come from the germline V gene (reference sequence). CDR3 sequence (DNA): TGTGCCAGTAGTACCAGCGGGACTAGCGGGATGTACTCCTACGAGCAGTACTTC. It encodes CASSTSGTSGMYSYEQYF.

This clone occurred a few times. The rearrangement uses TRBV7-3 and TRBJ2-5; 16 bases line up with TRBD2. Trimming removed 5 bases from V and 4 bases from J; junction bases left unmatched: 7. CDR1 is SGHTA and CDR2 is FQGTGA in the germline V gene. This CDR3 spans 17 amino acids. DNA for the CDR3: TGTGCCAGCAGCCTAGGGACTAGCGGGAGGGATCGAGAGACCCAGTACTTC. Amino acids: CASSLGTSGRDRETQYF.

The rearrangement links TRBV4-1 to TRBJ1-5; a possible D gene is TRBD1 (5 bases). V was cut by 4 bases and J by 3 bases, with 10 bases left in between. The CDR3 covers 14 residues. The germline gives CDR1 MGHRA, CDR2 YSYEKL. CDR3 nucleotide sequence: TGCGCCAGCAGCCTGGAGGGGCCCAATCAGCCCCAGCATTTT. The encoded protein is CASSLEGPNQPQHF.

The V and J genes are TRBV29-1 and TRBJ2-3; 7 bases are a match to TRBD2. The junction had 10 bases not matched to a gene; V was cut back by 1 base and J by 3 bases. From germline, CDR1 is SQVTM and CDR2 ANQGSEA. The CDR3 is 16 residues long. For the CDR3, the DNA is TGCAGCGTTGAAGGGGGGGAGGGGCTAGGGACAGATACGCAGTATTTT. This translates into CSVEGGEGLGTDTQYF.

This chain uses TRBV5-1 with TRBJ2-1; 12 nucleotides line up with TRBD1. Germline V gene lookup returns CDR1 SGHRS and CDR2 YFSETQ. The CDR3 covers 15 residues. V lost 0 bases and J lost 6; bases outside the gene matches: 1. The CDR3 DNA follows: TGCGCCAGCAGCTTGGGGGACAGGGGGCTCAATGAGCAGTTCTTC. This translates into CASSLGDRGLNEQFF.

The chain couples TRBV5-1 to TRBJ1-2; TRBD1 aligns across 10 bases. Per germline, CDR1 SGHRS and CDR2 YFSETQ. This CDR3 has 14 residues. Losses at the gene ends were 4 bases for V and 4 bases for J; bases not matched to a gene: 4. The CDR3 sequence is CASSRDRGGYGYTF. Here the CDR3 DNA reads TGCGCCAGCAGCAGGGACAGGGGAGGCTATGGCTACACCTTC.

The rearrangement joins TRBV29-1 to TRBJ2-5, with 10 nucleotides matching TRBD1. Germline lookup yields CDR1 SQVTM and CDR2 ANQGSEA. J gave up 0 bases and V 1 base, and 2 bases lay outside the gene matches. The CDR3 runs 15 residues. The CDR3 is CSVEGTGGYQETQYF. DNA for the CDR3: TGCAGCGTTGAAGGGACAGGGGGATACCAAGAGACCCAGTACTTC.

The V and J genes are TRBV5-1 and TRBJ2-1, with TRBD2 identical over 15 bases. Germline V lookup: CDR1 SGHRS, CDR2 YFSETQ. Unmatched junction bases numbered 12, after V lost 4 bases and J lost 10 bases. There are 17 residues in the CDR3. CDR3 in DNA: TGCGCCAGCAGCATAAATCCGGGACTAGCGGGAGGAGGCGAGCAGTTCTTC. Amino acid sequence: CASSINPGLAGGGEQFF.

This clone was picked up a small number of times. In nucleotides, the CDR3 is TGTGCCAGCAGCATCTCTGGAAACACCATATATTTT. It yields the protein CASSISGNTIYF. This chain links TRBV12-3 or TRBV12-4 with TRBJ1-3; unclear D gene. V shed 6 bases and J shed 0 bases, with 3 bases lying between them. The CDR3 covers 12 residues.

The chain carries TRBV4-2 and TRBJ2-3, with 7 bases aligning to TRBD2. The V and J ends lost 0 bases and 0 bases, in that order; junction bases with no gene match: 6. The germline V gene encodes CDR1 LGHNA and CDR2 YNFKEQ. The CDR3 loop spans 17 amino acids. The CDR3 region is CASSQDPPSGSTDTQYF. The CDR3 bases are TGTGCCAGCAGCCAAGATCCGCCTAGCGGAAGCACAGATACGCAGTATTTT.

This clone was detected ten times or more. The rearrangement uses TRBV14 and TRBJ2-1; TRBD2 agrees at 10 bases. After removal of 0 bases from V and 7 bases from J, the junction contained 9 bases not matched to a gene. Per germline, CDR1 SGHDN and CDR2 FVKESK. This CDR3 contains 17 residues. CDR3 sequence: CASSQDEREGFRNEQFF. CDR3 sequence (DNA): TGTGCCAGCAGCCAAGATGAGCGGGAGGGCTTTAGAAATGAGCAGTTCTTC. The whole variable domain, remainder taken from reference TRBV14 and TRBJ2-1, is EAGVTQFPSHSVIEKGQTVTLRCDPISGHDNLYWYRRVMGKEIKFLLHFVKESKQDESGMPNNRFLAERTGGTYSTLKVQPAELEDSGVYFCASSQDEREGFRNEQFFGPGTRLTVL.

The J gene is TRBJ2-2, the V gene TRBV3-1 (or the pseudogene TRBV3-2); maybe TRBD2 (5 bases). CDR1 and CDR2 (germline): LGHDT, YNNKEL (reference sequence). The CDR3 sequence is 13 residues long. V gave up 0 bases and J gave up 7 bases, with 6 bases separating them. The CDR3 bases are TGTGCCAGCAGCCAAGATCGGGGCGGGGAGCTGTTTTTT. Amino acids: CASSQDRGGELFF.

The CDR3 nucleotides read TGTGCCAGCAGCTTAGAGGTTACCACTGAAGCTTTCTTT. This sequence encodes CASSLEVTTEAFF. The rearrangement joins TRBV7-3 to TRBJ1-1, with D unresolved. The CDR3 loop spans 13 amino acids. Deletions cut 2 bases from V and 4 bases from J, with 8 bases between. CDR1 and CDR2 from the germline V gene are SGHTA and FQGTGA.

This chain joins TRBV6-5 and TRBJ2-5, with 7 positions matching TRBD2. Germline CDR1 is MNHEY and CDR2 is SVGAGI. V was pared by 5 bases and J by 4 bases, with 10 bases of the junction left unmatched. This CDR3 comprises 15 residues. The DNA of the CDR3 is TGTGCCAGCAGTCTTAACTACGGGGAGGGAGAGACCCAGTACTTC. Protein product: CASSLNYGEGETQYF.

This clone was observed once. The chain carries TRBV9 and TRBJ2-2; 7 positions agree with TRBD1. Per germline, CDR1 SGDLS and CDR2 YYNGEE. Trimming cost V 4 bases and J 5 bases; bases outside gene matches: 11. The CDR3 has 16 amino acids. CDR3 region: CASSFTDRAETGELFF. The CDR3, as DNA: TGTGCCAGCAGCTTCACAGACAGGGCTGAGACCGGGGAGCTGTTTTTT.